The rows below give T cell receptor beta chains drawn from one sample of a study of CD8 T cells in Susac syndrome. One entry per CDR3 protein results from TCRdb running MiXCR on the immunoSEQ multiplex PCR reads. The profile shows 180,000 or so distinct CDR3 sequences, 85% to 95% of them singletons. What was sequenced was CD4+ T cells from PBMCs. Every receptor here comes from a human donor in good health. The CDR3 runs from the conserved cysteine through the conserved F or W. D genes are given only for firm matches. Not every row has a clone size; where given, it reads once, few, many or a size class.

D: .
V: TRBV24-1
J: TRBJ2-5
size: .
CDR3: CATSAGSLETQYF
DNA: TGTGCCACCAGCGCCGGCTCCTTGGAGACCCAGTACTTC

D: .
V: TRBV20-1
J: TRBJ2-5
size: .
CDR3: CSASPGLQETQYF
DNA: TGCAGTGCTAGCCCAGGACTGCAAGAGACCCAGTACTTC

D: .
V: TRBV4-1
J: TRBJ2-7
size: .
CDR3: CASSQDRNRAGSGGSYEQYF
DNA: TGCGCCAGCAGCCAAGATAGAAATAGGGCGGGAAGCGGAGGCTCCTACGAGCAGTACTTC

D: TRBD2
V: TRBV3-1
J: TRBJ2-2
size: .
CDR3: CASSFGLARAGELFF
DNA: TGTGCCAGCAGCTTTGGACTAGCGAGGGCCGGGGAGCTGTTTTTT

D: .
V: TRBV7-3
J: TRBJ2-1
size: .
CDR3: CASSSPGGAYNEQFF
DNA: TGTGCCAGCAGTTCCCCTGGGGGAGCCTACAATGAGCAGTTCTTC

D: .
V: TRBV15
J: TRBJ2-3
size: .
CDR3: CATSSRGTGDTDTQYF
DNA: TGTGCCACCAGCAGTCGGGGTACAGGCGACACAGATACGCAGTATTTT

D: TRBD2
V: TRBV12-3/TRBV12-4
J: TRBJ2-1
size: .
CDR3: CASSFARLAGGPEQFF
DNA: TGTGCCAGCAGTTTCGCGCGACTAGCGGGAGGCCCTGAGCAGTTCTTC

D: .
V: TRBV28
J: TRBJ2-1
size: .
CDR3: CASSPRTTYNEQFF
DNA: TGTGCCAGCAGCCCCCGGACCACCTACAATGAGCAGTTCTTC

D: .
V: TRBV29-1
J: TRBJ2-3
size: once
CDR3: CSVGPRGDTQYF
DNA: TGCAGCGTTGGTCCGAGAGGGGATACGCAGTATTTT

D: .
V: TRBV23-1
J: TRBJ1-2
size: .
CDR3: CASSQSAGDYGYTF
DNA: TGCGCCAGCAGTCAATCGGCGGGAGATTATGGCTACACCTTC

D: TRBD2
V: TRBV3-1
J: TRBJ2-1
size: .
CDR3: CASSHGLAVNNEQFF
DNA: TGTGCCAGCAGCCACGGACTAGCGGTGAACAATGAGCAGTTCTTC

D: .
V: TRBV7-9
J: TRBJ1-5
size: .
CDR3: CASSLSGDHNQPQHF
DNA: TGTGCCAGCAGTCTTTCAGGGGATCACAATCAGCCCCAGCATTTT

D: .
V: TRBV29-1
J: TRBJ2-5
size: .
CDR3: CSALPSGRKETQYF
DNA: TGCAGCGCCCTCCCCTCTGGACGGAAAGAGACCCAGTACTTC

D: .
V: TRBV11-2
J: TRBJ2-5
size: .
CDR3: CASSLLQGGGGTQYF
DNA: TGTGCCAGCAGCTTATTACAGGGAGGCGGGGGGACCCAGTACTTC

D: TRBD1
V: TRBV7-2
J: TRBJ1-2
size: .
CDR3: CASSFGTAVGYTF
DNA: TGTGCCAGCAGCTTTGGGACAGCCGTCGGCTACACCTTC

D: .
V: TRBV4-1
J: TRBJ2-5
size: .
CDR3: CASSQEGRSGVETQYF
DNA: TGCGCCAGCAGCCAAGAGGGCAGATCCGGGGTCGAGACCCAGTACTTC

D: TRBD2
V: TRBV24-1
J: TRBJ2-1
size: .
CDR3: CATSDKIFGGNEQFF
DNA: TGTGCCACCAGTGATAAAATCTTCGGGGGGAATGAGCAGTTCTTC

D: TRBD1
V: TRBV20-1
J: TRBJ2-7
size: .
CDR3: CSAKGTGFSYEQYF
DNA: TGCAGTGCAAAGGGGACAGGGTTTTCCTACGAGCAGTACTTC

D: .
V: TRBV20-1
J: TRBJ1-4
size: .
CDR3: CSAPVGGGNEKLFF
DNA: TGCAGTGCGCCGGTTGGAGGGGGTAATGAAAAACTGTTTTTT

D: TRBD2
V: TRBV29-1
J: TRBJ2-1
size: .
CDR3: CPPGPPLAGNPDEQFF
DNA: TGCCCCCCGGGTCCCCCTCTAGCGGGAAATCCAGATGAGCAGTTCTTC

D: TRBD2
V: TRBV27
J: TRBJ2-1
size: .
CDR3: CASRLPSGGNDEQFF
DNA: TGTGCCAGCAGACTTCCTAGCGGGGGGAACGATGAGCAGTTCTTC

D: TRBD1
V: TRBV2
J: TRBJ2-1
size: once
CDR3: CASIQDRDNEQFF
DNA: TGTGCCAGCATTCAGGACAGGGACAATGAGCAGTTCTTC

D: .
V: TRBV28
J: TRBJ1-5
size: .
CDR3: CASMLSNQPQHF
DNA: TGTGCCAGCATGTTAAGCAATCAGCCCCAGCATTTT

D: .
V: TRBV7-9
J: TRBJ2-2
size: .
CDR3: CASSQIGLGGELFF
DNA: TGTGCCAGCAGCCAAATTGGACTTGGCGGGGAGCTGTTTTTT

D: .
V: TRBV10-3
J: TRBJ2-5
size: .
CDR3: CAISESSGVGPQTQYF
DNA: TGTGCCATCAGTGAGTCGTCAGGGGTGGGCCCGCAGACCCAGTACTTC

D: .
V: TRBV30
J: TRBJ1-4
size: .
CDR3: CAWGAGEKLFF
DNA: TGTGCCTGGGGGGCAGGGGAGAAACTGTTTTTT

D: TRBD1
V: TRBV29-1
J: TRBJ2-7
size: once
CDR3: CSVGQVSYEQYF
DNA: TGCAGCGTGGGACAGGTATCCTACGAGCAGTACTTC

D: .
V: TRBV5-8
J: TRBJ2-3
size: .
CDR3: CASSLAMADTQYF
DNA: TGTGCCAGCAGCTTGGCCATGGCAGATACGCAGTATTTT

D: TRBD1
V: TRBV28
J: TRBJ2-1
size: .
CDR3: CASSPMDRVGSEQFF
DNA: TGTGCCAGCAGTCCAATGGACAGGGTCGGAAGTGAGCAGTTCTTC

D: TRBD2
V: TRBV5-1
J: TRBJ2-1
size: .
CDR3: CASSPGEFGRGNEQFF
DNA: TGCGCCAGCAGCCCGGGGGAGTTCGGGAGGGGAAATGAGCAGTTCTTC

D: .
V: TRBV3-1
J: TRBJ1-2
size: .
CDR3: CASSQGAEDGYTF
DNA: TGTGCCAGCAGCCAAGGGGCGGAGGATGGCTACACCTTC

D: .
V: TRBV9
J: TRBJ2-7
size: .
CDR3: CASSHGQGGGNEQYF
DNA: TGTGCCAGCAGCCACGGACAGGGCGGGGGGAACGAGCAGTACTTC

D: .
V: TRBV9
J: TRBJ2-3
size: .
CDR3: CASSSPSRSYTQYF
DNA: TGTGCCAGCAGCTCTCCTTCTAGATCATATACGCAGTATTTT

D: .
V: TRBV20-1
J: TRBJ2-3
size: .
CDR3: CSAAGFDTQYF
DNA: TGCAGTGCCGCGGGGTTTGATACGCAGTATTTT

D: .
V: TRBV12-3/TRBV12-4
J: TRBJ2-1
size: .
CDR3: CATLPIIGGRGEQFF
DNA: TGTGCCACACTTCCGATTATTGGGGGGCGCGGTGAGCAGTTCTTC

D: .
V: TRBV29-1
J: TRBJ2-5
size: once
CDR3: CSVDSQGETQYF
DNA: TGCAGCGTTGACTCCCAAGGAGAGACCCAGTACTTC

D: .
V: TRBV28
J: TRBJ2-5
size: .
CDR3: CASSFQGLETQYF
DNA: TGTGCCAGCAGTTTCCAGGGACTCGAGACCCAGTACTTC

D: .
V: TRBV6-4
J: TRBJ2-2
size: .
CDR3: CASSSQGGPGELFF
DNA: TGTGCCAGCAGTTCCCAGGGCGGCCCCGGGGAGCTGTTTTTT

D: TRBD1
V: TRBV20-1
J: TRBJ1-2
size: few
CDR3: CSARVQGDYGYTF
DNA: TGCAGTGCTAGAGTACAGGGGGACTATGGCTACACCTTC

D: .
V: TRBV11-2
J: TRBJ2-3
size: .
CDR3: CASSQLRGSKWDTQYF
DNA: TGTGCCAGCAGCCAGCTACGGGGATCAAAGTGGGATACGCAGTATTTT

D: .
V: TRBV11-2
J: TRBJ2-5
size: .
CDR3: CASSLAPGSPGLETQYF
DNA: TGTGCCAGCAGCTTAGCCCCTGGCAGCCCAGGGTTAGAGACCCAGTACTTC

D: .
V: TRBV18
J: TRBJ1-2
size: .
CDR3: CASSPRQGKGYGYTF
DNA: TGTGCCAGCTCACCCAGGCAGGGAAAGGGCTATGGCTACACCTTC

D: .
V: TRBV29-1
J: TRBJ1-2
size: .
CDR3: CSVESIGGRVLNYGYTF
DNA: TGCAGCGTTGAATCCATCGGGGGTAGGGTCCTTAACTATGGCTACACCTTC

D: .
V: TRBV29-1
J: TRBJ2-1
size: .
CDR3: CSVHGQKYNEQFF
DNA: TGCAGCGTACATGGGCAGAAATACAATGAGCAGTTCTTC

D: .
V: TRBV20-1
J: TRBJ2-5
size: .
CDR3: CSATAIETQYF
DNA: TGCAGTGCTACCGCGATCGAGACCCAGTACTTC

D: .
V: TRBV29-1
J: TRBJ1-4
size: .
CDR3: CSTAKGGEKLFF
DNA: TGCAGCACCGCCAAGGGGGGGGAAAAACTGTTTTTT

D: .
V: TRBV7-8
J: TRBJ2-2
size: .
CDR3: CASSSPGGELFF
DNA: TGTGCCAGCAGCTCGCCTGGAGGGGAGCTGTTTTTT

D: TRBD1
V: TRBV27
J: TRBJ2-2
size: once
CDR3: CASSSSGGAYLGELFF
DNA: TGTGCCAGCAGTTCCTCAGGGGGCGCGTATCTCGGGGAGCTGTTTTTT

D: .
V: TRBV9
J: TRBJ2-3
size: .
CDR3: CASSGTGTKPDTQYF
DNA: TGTGCCAGCAGCGGGACAGGGACTAAGCCAGATACGCAGTATTTT

D: .
V: TRBV20-1
J: TRBJ1-2
size: .
CDR3: CSARQGQGRGYTF
DNA: TGCAGTGCTAGACAGGGCCAGGGGAGAGGCTACACCTTC

D: TRBD2
V: TRBV7-8
J: TRBJ2-1
size: .
CDR3: CASSANLAGAINDEQFF
DNA: TGTGCCAGCAGCGCCAACTTAGCGGGAGCCATCAATGATGAGCAGTTCTTC

D: .
V: TRBV2
J: TRBJ2-1
size: .
CDR3: CASTVGTYNEQFF
DNA: TGTGCCAGCACGGTCGGTACCTACAATGAGCAGTTCTTC

D: .
V: TRBV29-1
J: TRBJ2-1
size: .
CDR3: CSETDRVNEQFF
DNA: TGCAGCGAGACGGACAGAGTCAATGAGCAGTTCTTC

D: TRBD1
V: TRBV19
J: TRBJ1-2
size: .
CDR3: CASNAHGTGNYGYTF
DNA: TGTGCCAGTAACGCCCACGGGACAGGAAACTATGGCTACACCTTC

D: TRBD1
V: TRBV4-1
J: TRBJ2-7
size: .
CDR3: CASSLGWQGALYEQYF
DNA: TGCGCCAGCAGCCTTGGATGGCAGGGGGCTCTCTACGAGCAGTACTTC